A single sample gave rise to the 10 T cell receptor beta chains below, sequenced in a study of blood T cell repertoires in COVID-19. Sequenced by immunoSEQ multiplex PCR; TCRdb stores in-frame clones only, minus some. The data contain under 200,000 clones, over 80% of them seen just once; the ten biggest clones take up approximately 13%. The sequencing input was PBMCs or T cells enriched from blood (not recorded which). Receptors were obtained from a woman aged 55-69 years who had recovered from COVID-19.

This chain joins TRBV7-6 and TRBJ1-1, with D hard to call. CDR3 length: 13 residues. Deletions cut 0 bases from V and 9 bases from J, with 11 bases between. Germline V gives CDR1 SGHVS, CDR2 FNYEAQ. CDR3 DNA sequence: TGTGCCAGCAGCTTAGCGCTTAACTCGCAAGCTTTCTTT. Its protein is CASSLALNSQAFF. Based on the CDR3 plus reference TRBV7-6 and TRBJ1-1, the full variable domain is GAGVSQSPRYKVTKRGQDVALRCDPISGHVSLYWYRQALGQGPEFLTYFNYEAQQDKSGLPNDRFSAERPEGSISTLTIQRTEQRDSAMYRCASSLALNSQAFFGQGTRLTVV.

This sequence joins TRBV6-1 and TRBJ1-1; D possibly corresponds to TRBD1 (5 bases). The CDR3 has 17 residues. V lost 2 bases, J lost 1 base, and 17 bases lay in between. The germline V gene encodes CDR1 MNHNS and CDR2 SASEGT. This chain's CDR3 is CASSENRAPDKNTEAFF. CDR3 coding DNA: TGTGCCAGCAGTGAAAACCGCGCCCCGGACAAGAACACTGAAGCTTTCTTT.

Only one count was recorded for this clone. The V and J genes are TRBV9 and TRBJ2-7; D might be TRBD2 (5 bases). Germline V lookup: CDR1 SGDLS, CDR2 YYNGEE. The CDR3 is 14 amino acids. Trimming removed 2 bases at V and 4 bases at J, with 13 bases between. The CDR3 sequence is CASSVGPGEYEQYF. CDR3 bases: TGTGCCAGCAGCGTGGGCCCCGGGGAGTACGAGCAGTACTTC. The full variable domain, in which reference TRBV9 and TRBJ2-7 provide the parts outside the CDR3, is DSGVTQTPKHLITATGQRVTLRCSPRSGDLSVYWYQQSLDQGLQFLIQYYNGEERAKGNILERFSAQQFPDLHSELNLSSLELGDSALYFCASSVGPGEYEQYFGPGTRLTVT.

The V and J genes are TRBV12-3 or TRBV12-4 and TRBJ1-2; 7 bases are a match to TRBD1. Losses at the gene ends were 4 bases for V and 8 bases for J; bases not matched to a gene: 4. This CDR3 is 12 amino acids long. In nucleotides, the CDR3 is TGTGCCAGCAGTTCCACAGGGGTCGGCTACACCTTC. Translated: CASSSTGVGYTF.

This clone appeared a few times. CDR3 bases: TGCGCCAGCAGCTTGTCTCAGCAGGATTCGGGGAAAGCTTTCTTT. Protein product: CASSLSQQDSGKAFF. This chain links TRBV5-1 with TRBJ1-1; D not certain. From germline, CDR1 is SGHRS and CDR2 YFSETQ. With 1 base removed from V and 9 bases from J, the gap between germline ends came to 19 bases. CDR3 length: 15 amino acids. Drawing the rest from reference TRBV5-1 and TRBJ1-1, the complete variable domain is KAGVTQTPRYLIKTRGQQVTLSCSPISGHRSVSWYQQTPGQGLQFLFEYFSETQRNKGNFPGRFSGRQFSNSRSEMNVSTLELGDSALYLCASSLSQQDSGKAFFGQGTRLTVV.

This chain joins TRBV5-1 and TRBJ2-7, with 8 bases fitting TRBD1. Trimming cost V 2 bases and J 3 bases; bases outside gene matches: 10. Looked up from germline, CDR1 is SGHRS and CDR2 is YFSETQ. This CDR3 has 16 amino acids. CDR3: CASSFGRTGQDYEQYF. The CDR3 DNA follows: TGCGCCAGCAGCTTTGGGAGGACAGGGCAGGACTACGAGCAGTACTTC.

The chain has TRBV11-2 and TRBJ2-1; 10 nucleotides line up with TRBD2. This CDR3 comprises 15 residues. In germline, CDR1 is SGHAT, CDR2 FQNNGV. Trimming removed 5 bases from V and 7 bases from J; junction bases left unmatched: 8. The CDR3 region is CASSISSGSSNEQFF. The CDR3 coding sequence is TGTGCCAGCAGCATCTCTAGCGGGAGTAGTAATGAGCAGTTCTTC.

This clone was picked up one time. The chain combines TRBV28 with TRBJ2-3; no reliable D call. Germline V gene sequence: CDR1 MDHEN, CDR2 SYDVKM. CDR3 length: 16 amino acids. Trimming took off 1 base at V and 1 base at J, with 12 bases between the two ends. CDR3 sequence reads: CASSLSQLVGTDTQYF. In nucleotides, the CDR3 is TGTGCCAGCAGTTTATCCCAGTTGGTGGGCACAGATACGCAGTATTTT.

This chain uses TRBV20-1 with TRBJ2-1; 7 nucleotides align to TRBD2. Germline V lookup: CDR1 DFQATT, CDR2 SNEGSKA (reference sequence). J lost 2 bases, V lost 3 bases, and 4 bases had no gene match. This CDR3 contains 14 residues. Here the CDR3 DNA reads TGCAGTGCTAGTGAGCTAGCGGCCTACAATGAGCAGTTCTTC. It yields the protein CSASELAAYNEQFF.

The V gene is TRBV5-1, the J gene TRBJ2-6, with D unresolved. Germline V gives CDR1 SGHRS, CDR2 YFSETQ. The V and J ends lost 2 bases and 0 bases respectively, with 6 bases between them. The CDR3 is 15 residues long. The CDR3: CASSFRPSGANVLTF. CDR3 DNA: TGCGCCAGCAGCTTTCGTCCCTCTGGGGCCAACGTCCTGACTTTC.